Listed below are T cell receptor beta chains from one sample, sequenced in a study of T cells expressing NK-cell markers. TCRdb reworked the 5' RACE reads into one entry per CDR3 protein, no DNA. This sample's table reports fewer than 300,000 distinct CDR3 sequences. Material: blood T cells: a sorted CD56 or NKG2C T cell subset, CD4+ or CD8+ T cells, or bulk PBMC T cells (not recorded which). These receptor sequences come from a woman between 18 and 70 years old in good health. CDR3s include the opening cysteine and the closing phenylalanine or tryptophan.

v_call: TRBV2
j_call: TRBJ2-3
cdr3_aa: CASSPLGGSTDTQYF

v_call: TRBV5-5
j_call: TRBJ2-2
cdr3_aa: CASVQGPGELFF

v_call: TRBV10-3
j_call: TRBJ1-1
cdr3_aa: CAIRGMGNTEAFF

v_call: TRBV20-1
j_call: TRBJ2-7
cdr3_aa: CSASANSYEQYF

v_call: TRBV10-3
j_call: TRBJ2-3
cdr3_aa: CAIRVAGERDTQYF

v_call: TRBV12-3/TRBV12-4
j_call: TRBJ1-5
cdr3_aa: CASGSIGTLGNSNQPQHF

v_call: TRBV7-2
j_call: TRBJ1-1
cdr3_aa: CASSLSKSTEAFF

v_call: TRBV29-1
j_call: TRBJ2-1
cdr3_aa: CSVVLAGYNEQFF

v_call: TRBV14
j_call: TRBJ2-1
cdr3_aa: CASSRTSGRGNEQFF

v_call: TRBV7-2
j_call: TRBJ2-1
cdr3_aa: CASSLFRTPEQFF

v_call: TRBV4-3
j_call: TRBJ2-1
cdr3_aa: CASSQAGQNNEQFF

v_call: TRBV10-3
j_call: TRBJ2-1
cdr3_aa: CAISESPGTWTFF

v_call: TRBV7-2
j_call: TRBJ2-1
cdr3_aa: CASSHTRTEQFF

v_call: TRBV5-4
j_call: TRBJ1-5
cdr3_aa: CASSFGSNQPQHF

v_call: TRBV20-1
j_call: TRBJ2-2
cdr3_aa: CSAREQGSGRAFGTGELFF

v_call: TRBV2
j_call: TRBJ2-1
cdr3_aa: CASSDSLPYNEQFF

v_call: TRBV20-1
j_call: TRBJ2-1
cdr3_aa: CSARGGASYNEQFF

v_call: TRBV12-3/TRBV12-4
j_call: TRBJ2-7
cdr3_aa: CASNEGRSPEQYF

v_call: TRBV7-2
j_call: TRBJ2-3
cdr3_aa: CASSSVGRVPTDTQYF

v_call: TRBV4-3
j_call: TRBJ2-3
cdr3_aa: CASSQGLTSTDTQYF

v_call: TRBV6-1
j_call: TRBJ2-2
cdr3_aa: CASSETGILGELFF

v_call: TRBV10-3
j_call: TRBJ2-3
cdr3_aa: CAISLGLDQNTQYF

v_call: TRBV18
j_call: TRBJ2-7
cdr3_aa: CASSSLLEGEQYF

v_call: TRBV5-1
j_call: TRBJ1-6
cdr3_aa: CASSLSQGANSPLHF

v_call: TRBV19
j_call: TRBJ2-6
cdr3_aa: CASIAALGSGANVLTF

v_call: TRBV6-2/TRBV6-3
j_call: TRBJ1-2
cdr3_aa: CASSAAGTGAIIYGYTF

v_call: TRBV5-1
j_call: TRBJ1-1
cdr3_aa: CASSLGGQPMNTEAFF

v_call: TRBV10-3
j_call: TRBJ2-7
cdr3_aa: CAIRTTSGYEQYF

v_call: TRBV20-1
j_call: TRBJ1-2
cdr3_aa: CSAPPGQGHGYTF

v_call: TRBV12-3/TRBV12-4
j_call: TRBJ2-2
cdr3_aa: CASSTGLAGAIGELFF

v_call: TRBV28
j_call: TRBJ1-2
cdr3_aa: CASDRGGVGHGYTF